The T cell receptor (beta chain) under discussion was sequenced for a study of technical replicates of blood from four donors. The method was immunoSEQ multiplex PCR; TCRdb's version includes in-frame clones alone and lacks a portion of them. The table includes tens of thousands of clones, about 93% detected once. The CDR3 sequence is 16 residues long. The germline V gene encodes CDR1 MNHEY and CDR2 SMNVEV (reference sequence). V lost 5 bases to trimming and J lost 4 bases; unmatched junction nucleotides: 8. Sequenced sample: T cells isolated from PBMCs. The chain has TRBV27 and TRBJ2-7, with 13 bases that match TRBD2. This receptor was taken from a human donor in good health. This CDR3 is CASSHGTSGAPYEQYF. The CDR3, as DNA: TGTGCCAGCAGTCACGGGACTAGCGGGGCTCCATACGAGCAGTACTTC.